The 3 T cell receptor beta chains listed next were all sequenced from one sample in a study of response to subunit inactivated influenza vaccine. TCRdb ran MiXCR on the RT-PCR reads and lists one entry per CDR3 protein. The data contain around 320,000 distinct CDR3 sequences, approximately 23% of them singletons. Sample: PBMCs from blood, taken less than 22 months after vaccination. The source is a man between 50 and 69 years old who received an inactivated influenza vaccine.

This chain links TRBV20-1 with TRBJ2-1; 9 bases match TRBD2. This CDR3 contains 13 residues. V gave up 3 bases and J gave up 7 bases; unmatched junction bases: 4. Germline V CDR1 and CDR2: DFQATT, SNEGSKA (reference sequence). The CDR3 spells CSARREGLNEQFF. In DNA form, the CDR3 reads TGCAGTGCTAGGCGGGAGGGCCTTAATGAGCAGTTCTTC.

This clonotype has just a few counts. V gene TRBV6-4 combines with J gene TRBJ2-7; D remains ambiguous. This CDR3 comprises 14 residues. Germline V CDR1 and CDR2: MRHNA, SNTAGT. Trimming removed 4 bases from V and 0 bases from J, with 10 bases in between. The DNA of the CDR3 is TGTGCCAGCAGTGTAGTCCCTCTCTCCTACGAGCAGTACTTC. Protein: CASSVVPLSYEQYF.

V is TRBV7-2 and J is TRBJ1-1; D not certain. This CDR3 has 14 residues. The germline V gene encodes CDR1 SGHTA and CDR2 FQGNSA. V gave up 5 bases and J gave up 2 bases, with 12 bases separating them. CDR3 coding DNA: TGTGCCAGCAGCCTGTCTAATTTAAACACTGAAGCTTTCTTT. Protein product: CASSLSNLNTEAFF.